This T cell receptor (beta chain) comes out of a study of tumor-infiltrating lymphocytes in primary liver carcinoma. Overall study context: These patients were men and women whose ages were 30 to 69 years. Sample counts of productive TCRbeta reads spanned roughly 3.65 to 7.13 million; these counts were similar across tissue types. The tumors, T1-T3 N0M0 lesions, were about 4 to 11 cm across.

TCR beta cDNA came from around 0.5 ug total RNA, primed with a constant-region primer. It was through three nested multiplex PCR rounds of slightly modified ARM-PCR that TCR beta libraries arose. TCRdb redid the calling of the multiplex PCR reads with MiXCR, one entry per CDR3 protein. The table includes hundreds of thousands of distinct CDR3 sequences, around three fifths detected once. This clonotype appeared a single time. Extraction also yielded germline DNA, while blood RNA was obtained from unsorted whole blood. This receptor was taken from a man aged 40-49 years with primary liver carcinoma and hepatitis B virus infection. Specimen: peripheral blood.

The CDR3 nucleotides read TGCAGCGTTGAGGGCAGGACCGGCATCACAGATACGCAGTATTTT. This codes for CSVEGRTGITDTQYF. V is TRBV29-1 and J is TRBJ2-3, with D unresolved. V was clipped by 3 bases and J by 2 bases, with 15 bases between them. The germline CDR1 and CDR2 sequences are SQVTM and ANQGSEA. The CDR3 runs to 15 residues.